Here is one T cell receptor (beta chain) with its context. The target antigen is unknown. Researchers ran the PCR with 60 Vbeta and 13 Jbeta primers. The assay was immunoSEQ multiplex PCR, and TCRdb's table has in-frame clones only and misses some. Found here are about 190,000 clones, 80% to 85% of them singletons; the top ten hold around 0.24%. The data were obtained in a study of cytomegalovirus exposure and HLA in healthy donors. From germline, CDR1 is GTSNPN and CDR2 SVGIG (reference sequence). V gave up 0 bases and J gave up 6 bases, with 12 bases separating them. CDR3 length equals 14 residues. Notes on the study in general: Later genetic work tied a missense DCLRE1C variant to beta-chain V and J trimming. The classifier, whose performance was assessed in both the original and validation cohorts, reportedly diagnosed cytomegalovirus status with high specificity and sensitivity. The authors assumed roughly uniform sequencing depth across donors for presence/absence analyses.

The sample consisted of PBMCs. The sequence derives from a boy younger than 18 in good health and CMV-seronegative. The gene calls are TRBV30 and TRBJ1-5, with D unclear. CDR3 sequence: CAWSVLQAGQPQHF. CDR3 in DNA: TGTGCCTGGAGTGTACTTCAGGCAGGTCAGCCCCAGCATTTT.